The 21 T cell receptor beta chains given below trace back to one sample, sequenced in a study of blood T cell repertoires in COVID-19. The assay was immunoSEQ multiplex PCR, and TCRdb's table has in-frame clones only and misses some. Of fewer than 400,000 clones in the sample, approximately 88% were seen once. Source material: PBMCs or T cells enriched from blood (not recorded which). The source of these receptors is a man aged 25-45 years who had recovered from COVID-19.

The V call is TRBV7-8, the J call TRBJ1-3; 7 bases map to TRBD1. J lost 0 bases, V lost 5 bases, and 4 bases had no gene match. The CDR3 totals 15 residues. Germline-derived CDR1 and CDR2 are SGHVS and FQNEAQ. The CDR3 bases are TGTGCCAGCAGCAGGGACAGCTACTCTGGAAACACCATATATTTT. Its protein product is CASSRDSYSGNTIYF. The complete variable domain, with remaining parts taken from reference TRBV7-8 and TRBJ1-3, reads GAGVSQSPRYKVAKRGQDVALRCDPISGHVSLFWYQQALGQGPEFLTYFQNEAQLDKSGLPSDRFFAERPEGSVSTLKIQRTQQEDSAVYLCASSRDSYSGNTIYFGEGSWLTVV.

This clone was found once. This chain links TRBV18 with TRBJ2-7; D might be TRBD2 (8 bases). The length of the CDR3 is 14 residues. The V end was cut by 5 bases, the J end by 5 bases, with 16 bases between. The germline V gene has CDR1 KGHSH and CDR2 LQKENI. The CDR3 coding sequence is TGTGCCAGCTCATCCGGGAGGGGGCCTAACGAGCAGTACTTC. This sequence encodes CASSSGRGPNEQYF. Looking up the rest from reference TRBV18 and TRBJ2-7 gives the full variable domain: NAGVMQNPRHLVRRRGQEARLRCSPMKGHSHVYWYRQLPEEGLKFMVYLQKENIIDESGMPKERFSAEFPKEGPSILRIQQVVRGDSAAYFCASSSGRGPNEQYFGPGTRLTVT.

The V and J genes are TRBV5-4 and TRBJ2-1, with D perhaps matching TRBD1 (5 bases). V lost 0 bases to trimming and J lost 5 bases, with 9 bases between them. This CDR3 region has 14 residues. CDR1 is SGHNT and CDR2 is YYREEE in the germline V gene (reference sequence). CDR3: CASSLVRGDNEQFF. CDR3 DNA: TGTGCCAGCAGCTTGGTTAGGGGCGACAATGAGCAGTTCTTC.

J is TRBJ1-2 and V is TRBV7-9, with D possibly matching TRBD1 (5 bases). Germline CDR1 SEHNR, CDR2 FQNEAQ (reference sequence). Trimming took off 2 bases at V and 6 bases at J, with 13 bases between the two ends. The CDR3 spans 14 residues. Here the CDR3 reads CASSLSQGHHGYTF. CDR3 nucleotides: TGTGCCAGCAGCTTAAGTCAGGGCCACCATGGCTACACCTTC.

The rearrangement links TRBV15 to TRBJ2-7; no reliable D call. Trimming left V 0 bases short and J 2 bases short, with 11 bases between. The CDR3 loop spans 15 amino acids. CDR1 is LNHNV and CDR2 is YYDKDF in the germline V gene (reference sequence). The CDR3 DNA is TGTGCCACCAGCAGAGAATACAGTATCGCCTACGAGCAGTACTTC. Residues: CATSREYSIAYEQYF.

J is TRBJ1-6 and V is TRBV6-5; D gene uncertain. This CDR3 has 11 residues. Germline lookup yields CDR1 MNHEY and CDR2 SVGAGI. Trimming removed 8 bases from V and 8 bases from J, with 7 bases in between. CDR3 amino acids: CASWEDSPLHF. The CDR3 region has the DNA TGTGCCAGCTGGGAGGATTCACCCCTCCACTTT.

This chain's CDR3 is CASSTSGATTDTQYF. The CDR3, as DNA: TGTGCCAGCAGCACAAGCGGGGCTACCACAGATACGCAGTATTTT. This chain connects TRBV7-9 to TRBJ2-3, with TRBD2 identical over 7 bases. The CDR3 is 15 residues long. Germline-derived CDR1 and CDR2 are SEHNR and FQNEAQ (reference sequence). Losses at the gene ends were 5 bases for V and 2 bases for J; bases not matched to a gene: 7.

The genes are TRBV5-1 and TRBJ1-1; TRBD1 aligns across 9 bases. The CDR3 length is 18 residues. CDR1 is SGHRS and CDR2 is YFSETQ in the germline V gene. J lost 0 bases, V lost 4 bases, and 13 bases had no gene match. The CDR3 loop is CASSRLQGAPGMNTEAFF. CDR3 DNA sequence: TGCGCCAGCAGCAGACTACAGGGGGCGCCGGGCATGAACACTGAAGCTTTCTTT. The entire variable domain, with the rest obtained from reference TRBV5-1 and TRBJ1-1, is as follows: KAGVTQTPRYLIKTRGQQVTLSCSPISGHRSVSWYQQTPGQGLQFLFEYFSETQRNKGNFPGRFSGRQFSNSRSEMNVSTLELGDSALYLCASSRLQGAPGMNTEAFFGQGTRLTVV.

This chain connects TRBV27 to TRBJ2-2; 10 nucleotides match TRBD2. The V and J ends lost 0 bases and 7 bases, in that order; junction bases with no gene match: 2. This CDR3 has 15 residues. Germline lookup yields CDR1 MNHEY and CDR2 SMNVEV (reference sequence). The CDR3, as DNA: TGTGCCAGCAGTTTATCTAGCGGGGGGATCGGGGAGCTGTTTTTT. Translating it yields CASSLSSGGIGELFF.

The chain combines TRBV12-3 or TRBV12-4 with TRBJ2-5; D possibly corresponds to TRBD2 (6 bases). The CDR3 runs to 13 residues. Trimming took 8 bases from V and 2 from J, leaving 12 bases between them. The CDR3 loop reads CASARDFQETQYF. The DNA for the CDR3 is TGTGCCAGCGCCCGGGACTTTCAAGAGACCCAGTACTTC.

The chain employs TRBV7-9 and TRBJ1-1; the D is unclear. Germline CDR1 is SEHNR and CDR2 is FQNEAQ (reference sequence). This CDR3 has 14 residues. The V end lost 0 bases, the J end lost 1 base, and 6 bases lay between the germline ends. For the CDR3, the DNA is TGTGCCAGCAGCTTAGCACAAGAGAACACTGAAGCTTTCTTT. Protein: CASSLAQENTEAFF.

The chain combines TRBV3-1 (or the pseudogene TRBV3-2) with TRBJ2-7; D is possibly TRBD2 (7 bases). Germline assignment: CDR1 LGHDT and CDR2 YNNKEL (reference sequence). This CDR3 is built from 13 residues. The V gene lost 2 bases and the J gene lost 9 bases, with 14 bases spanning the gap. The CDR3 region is CASSQRGGAGQYF. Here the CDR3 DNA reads TGTGCCAGCAGCCAAAGGGGGGGAGCGGGGCAGTACTTC.

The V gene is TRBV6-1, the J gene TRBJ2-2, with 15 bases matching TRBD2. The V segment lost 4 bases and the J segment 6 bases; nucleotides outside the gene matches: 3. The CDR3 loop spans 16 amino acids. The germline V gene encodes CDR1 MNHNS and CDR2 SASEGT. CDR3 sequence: CASSGRTSGGAGELFF. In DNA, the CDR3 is TGTGCCAGCAGTGGGCGGACTAGCGGGGGGGCCGGGGAGCTGTTTTTT.

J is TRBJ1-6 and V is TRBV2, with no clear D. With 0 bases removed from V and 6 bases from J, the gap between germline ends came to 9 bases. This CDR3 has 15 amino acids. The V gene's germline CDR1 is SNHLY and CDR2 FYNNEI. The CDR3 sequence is CASSEAGSINSPLHF. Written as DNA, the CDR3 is TGTGCCAGCAGTGAAGCGGGCAGCATTAATTCACCCCTCCACTTT.

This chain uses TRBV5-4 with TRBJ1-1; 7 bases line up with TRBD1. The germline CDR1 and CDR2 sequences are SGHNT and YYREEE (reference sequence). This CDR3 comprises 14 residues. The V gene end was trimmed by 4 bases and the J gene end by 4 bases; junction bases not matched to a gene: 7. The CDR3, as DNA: TGTGCCAGCAGCCCGGGACAGACTATCACTGAAGCTTTCTTT. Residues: CASSPGQTITEAFF.

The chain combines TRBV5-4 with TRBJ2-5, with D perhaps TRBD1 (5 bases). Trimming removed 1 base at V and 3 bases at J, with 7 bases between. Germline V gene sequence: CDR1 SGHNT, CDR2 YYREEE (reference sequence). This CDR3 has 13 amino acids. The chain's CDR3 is CASSLSTEETQYF. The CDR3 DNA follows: TGTGCCAGCAGCTTGTCGACAGAAGAGACCCAGTACTTC.

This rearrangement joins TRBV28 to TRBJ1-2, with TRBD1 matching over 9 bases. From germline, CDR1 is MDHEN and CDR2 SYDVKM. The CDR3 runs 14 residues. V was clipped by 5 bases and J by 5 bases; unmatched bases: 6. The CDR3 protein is CASSAGTGPYGYTF. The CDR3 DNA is TGTGCCAGCAGTGCCGGGACAGGGCCATATGGCTACACCTTC.

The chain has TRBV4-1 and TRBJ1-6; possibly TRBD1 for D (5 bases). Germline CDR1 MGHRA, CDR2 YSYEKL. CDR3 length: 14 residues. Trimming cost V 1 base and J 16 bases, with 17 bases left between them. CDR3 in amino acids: CASSQVTAQYSLHF. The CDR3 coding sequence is TGCGCCAGCAGCCAAGTGACAGCCCAATATTCACTCCACTTT.

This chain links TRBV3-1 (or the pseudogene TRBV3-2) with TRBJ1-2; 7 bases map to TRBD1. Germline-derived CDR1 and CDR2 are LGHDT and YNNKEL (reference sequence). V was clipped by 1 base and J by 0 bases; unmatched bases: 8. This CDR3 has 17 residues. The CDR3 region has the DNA TGTGCCAGCAGCCAAGTCTGGACAGGAAAAGCTAACTATGGCTACACCTTC. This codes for CASSQVWTGKANYGYTF.

CDR3 loop: CASRWRGDPTDTQYF. The CDR3 nucleotides are TGCGCCAGCAGGTGGCGGGGGGATCCCACAGATACGCAGTATTTT. The chain links TRBV5-1 to TRBJ2-3, with TRBD2 identical over 8 bases. CDR3 size: 15 residues. Germline CDR1 reads SGHRS; CDR2 reads YFSETQ. The V segment lost 5 bases and the J segment 2 bases; nucleotides outside the gene matches: 7.

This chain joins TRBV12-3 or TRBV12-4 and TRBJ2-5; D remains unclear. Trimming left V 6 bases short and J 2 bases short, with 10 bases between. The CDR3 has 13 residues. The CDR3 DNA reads TGTGCCAGCAGATTATCAACACAAGAGACCCAGTACTTC. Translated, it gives CASRLSTQETQYF.